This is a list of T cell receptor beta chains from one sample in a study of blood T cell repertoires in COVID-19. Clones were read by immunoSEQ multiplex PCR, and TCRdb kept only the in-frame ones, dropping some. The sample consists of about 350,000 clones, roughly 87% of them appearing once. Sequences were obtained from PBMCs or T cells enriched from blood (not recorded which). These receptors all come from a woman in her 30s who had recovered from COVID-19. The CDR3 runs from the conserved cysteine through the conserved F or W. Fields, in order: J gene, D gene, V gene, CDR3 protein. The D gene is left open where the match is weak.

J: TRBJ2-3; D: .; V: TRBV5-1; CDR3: CASSLDGWGVADTQYF
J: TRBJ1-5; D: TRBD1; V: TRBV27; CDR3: CASSLAGGRQPQHF
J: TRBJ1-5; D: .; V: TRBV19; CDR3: CASRLTGVGGNQPQHF
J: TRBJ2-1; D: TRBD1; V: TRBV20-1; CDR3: CSASPGTDPNEQFF
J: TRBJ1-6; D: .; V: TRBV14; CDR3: CASSQEYGNSPLHF
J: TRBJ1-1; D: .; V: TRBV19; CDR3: CASSVSSNTEAFF
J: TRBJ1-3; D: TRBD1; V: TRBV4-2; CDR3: CASSQETGSSGNTIYF
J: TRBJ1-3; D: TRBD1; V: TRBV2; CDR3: CASREGTVSGNTIYF
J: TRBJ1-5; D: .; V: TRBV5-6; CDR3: CASSLAGGLAQPQHF
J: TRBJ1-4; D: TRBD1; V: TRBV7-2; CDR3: CASSLGDRGGPNNEKLFF
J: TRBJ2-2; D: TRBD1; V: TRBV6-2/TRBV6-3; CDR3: CASSYSGTDHTGELFF
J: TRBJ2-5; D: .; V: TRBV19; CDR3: CASSIFPRGAQETQYF
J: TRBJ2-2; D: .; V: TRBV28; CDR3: CASSLSGGGPGELFF
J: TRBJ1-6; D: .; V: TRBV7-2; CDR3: CASSPAALSYNSPLHF
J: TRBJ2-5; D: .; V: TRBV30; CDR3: CAWSRGGLETQYF
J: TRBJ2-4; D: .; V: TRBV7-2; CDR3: CASSLSLSGGTRNIQYF
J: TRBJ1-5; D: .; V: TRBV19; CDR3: CASSSRRDSNQPQHF
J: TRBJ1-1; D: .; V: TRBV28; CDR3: CATTFDPEDTEAFF
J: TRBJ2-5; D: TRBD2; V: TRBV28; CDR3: CASSERTSGQETQYF
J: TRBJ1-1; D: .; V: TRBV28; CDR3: CASNIRGNTEAFF
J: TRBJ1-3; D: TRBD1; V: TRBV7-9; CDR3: CASSSHLTGGFSGNTIYF
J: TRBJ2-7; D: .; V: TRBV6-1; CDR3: CASSERGTYGWEQYF
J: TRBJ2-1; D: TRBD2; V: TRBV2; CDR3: CASSEFRGGQGYNEQFF
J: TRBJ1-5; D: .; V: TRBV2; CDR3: CASSEAMPGGNQPQHF
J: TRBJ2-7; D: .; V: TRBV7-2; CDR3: CASSPIGVDYEQYF
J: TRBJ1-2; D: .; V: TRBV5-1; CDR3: CASSLEADYSYGYTF
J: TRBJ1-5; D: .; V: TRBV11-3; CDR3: CASSLADQPQHF
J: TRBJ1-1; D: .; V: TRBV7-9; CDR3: CASRLGGWTEAFF
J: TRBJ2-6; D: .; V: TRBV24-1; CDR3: CATSDPGAGANVLTF
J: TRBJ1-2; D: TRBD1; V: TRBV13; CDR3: CASSSNPGTAGYGYTF
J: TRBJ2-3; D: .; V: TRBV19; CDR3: CASSIERGPLPHDTQYF
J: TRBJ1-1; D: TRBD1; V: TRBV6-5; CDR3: CASSTTGDTEAFF
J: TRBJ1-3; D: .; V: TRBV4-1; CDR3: CASSQVVSPTENTIYF
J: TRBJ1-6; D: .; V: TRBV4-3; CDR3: CASSQDLAGAFNSPLHF
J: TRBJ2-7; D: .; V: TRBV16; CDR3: CASSQGSQVTSYEQYF
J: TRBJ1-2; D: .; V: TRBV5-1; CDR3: CASSLGRDYGYTF
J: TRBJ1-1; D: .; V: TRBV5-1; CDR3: CASSLGGEGTEAFF
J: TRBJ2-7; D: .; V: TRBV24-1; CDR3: CATSDVDGGFREQYF
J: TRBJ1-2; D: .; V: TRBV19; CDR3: CASSAGGAHYGGYTF
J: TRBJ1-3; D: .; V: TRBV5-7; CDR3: CASSYRDGDRNTIYF
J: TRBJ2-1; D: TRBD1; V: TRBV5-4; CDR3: CASSLWDRENEQFF
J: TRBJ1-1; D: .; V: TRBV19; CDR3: CASSPVLGNTEAFF
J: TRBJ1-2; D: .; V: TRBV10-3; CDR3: CAISESGTANYGYTF
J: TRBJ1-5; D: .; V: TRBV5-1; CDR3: CASSQDRTNQPQHF
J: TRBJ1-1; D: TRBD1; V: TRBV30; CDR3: CAWSKPPGQGATEAFF
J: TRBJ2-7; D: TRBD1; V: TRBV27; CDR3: CASTRQGTYEQYF
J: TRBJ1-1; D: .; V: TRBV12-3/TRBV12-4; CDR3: CASSPRGADEAFF
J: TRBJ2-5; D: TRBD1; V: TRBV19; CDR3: CASSTAGTGIETQYF
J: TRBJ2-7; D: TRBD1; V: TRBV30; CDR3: CAWLQGYEQYF
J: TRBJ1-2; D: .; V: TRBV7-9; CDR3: CASSLAPIGAGYTF